This TCR beta chain was recovered during a study of graft-versus-host responses after intestinal transplantation. On the study more broadly: Once they had received anti-thymocyte globulin induction, all recipients took tacrolimus and steroids for approximately three years. Study observations and caveats: GvH clones occurred in recipient marrow; some first appeared in ileum or blood.

The authors seeded roughly 200,000 CFSE-labeled responder cells together with roughly 200,000 irradiated stimulator cells tagged with violet dye. Clones were read by immunoSEQ multiplex PCR, and TCRdb kept only the in-frame ones, dropping some. The sample records some 14,000 clones, around 40% being singletons. This clone has just a few counts. The sequence was collected from a human patient who received an intestinal transplant. The source material was alloreactive CD8+ T cells from a mixed lymphocyte reaction culture, sampled before intestinal transplant. Indicated subset: CFSE-low proliferating T cells sorted from roughly 6-day pre-transplant mixed lymphocyte reaction (GvH or HvG direction).

CDR3 in amino acids: CASILAGGTTDTQYF. The CDR3 DNA reads as TGTGCCAGCATCTTAGCGGGGGGTACGACAGATACGCAGTATTTT. The chain is built from TRBV27 and TRBJ2-3, with 10 bases identical to TRBD2. The germline V gene has CDR1 MNHEY and CDR2 SMNVEV (reference sequence). J gave up 3 bases and V 7 bases, and 7 bases lay outside the gene matches. CDR3 length: 15 amino acids.